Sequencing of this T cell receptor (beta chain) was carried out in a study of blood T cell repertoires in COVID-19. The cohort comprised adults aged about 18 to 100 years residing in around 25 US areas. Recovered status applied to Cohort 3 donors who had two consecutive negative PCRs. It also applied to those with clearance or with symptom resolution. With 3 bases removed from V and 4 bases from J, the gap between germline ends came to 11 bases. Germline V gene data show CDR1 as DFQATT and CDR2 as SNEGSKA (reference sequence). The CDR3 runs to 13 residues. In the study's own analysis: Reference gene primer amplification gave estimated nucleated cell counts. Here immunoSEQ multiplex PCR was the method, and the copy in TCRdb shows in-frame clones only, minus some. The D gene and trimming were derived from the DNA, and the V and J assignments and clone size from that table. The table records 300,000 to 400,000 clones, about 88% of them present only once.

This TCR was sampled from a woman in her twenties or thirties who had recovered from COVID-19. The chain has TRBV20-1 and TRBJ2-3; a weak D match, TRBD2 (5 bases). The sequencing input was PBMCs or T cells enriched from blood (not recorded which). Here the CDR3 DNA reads TGCAGTGCTAGTCGCCTAGCTGCAGATACGCAGTATTTT. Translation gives CSASRLAADTQYF.